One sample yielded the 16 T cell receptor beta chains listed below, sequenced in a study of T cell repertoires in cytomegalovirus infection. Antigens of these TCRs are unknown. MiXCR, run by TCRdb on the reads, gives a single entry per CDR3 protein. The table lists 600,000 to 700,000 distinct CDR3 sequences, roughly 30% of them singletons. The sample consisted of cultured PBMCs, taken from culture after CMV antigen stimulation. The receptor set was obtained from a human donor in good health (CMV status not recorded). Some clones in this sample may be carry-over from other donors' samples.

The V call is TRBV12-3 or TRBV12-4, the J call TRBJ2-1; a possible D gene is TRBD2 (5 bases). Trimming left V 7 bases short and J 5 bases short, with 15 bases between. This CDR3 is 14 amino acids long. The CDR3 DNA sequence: TGTGCCAGCACCCCCGAGGGCAGGAACAATGAGCAGTTCTTC. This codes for CASTPEGRNNEQFF.

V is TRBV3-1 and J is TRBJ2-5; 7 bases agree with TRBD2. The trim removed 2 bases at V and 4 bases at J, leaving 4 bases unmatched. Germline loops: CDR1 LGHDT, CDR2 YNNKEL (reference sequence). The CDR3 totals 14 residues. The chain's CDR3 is CASSQTGGSETQYF. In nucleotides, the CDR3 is TGTGCCAGCAGCCAAACGGGGGGTTCAGAGACCCAGTACTTC.

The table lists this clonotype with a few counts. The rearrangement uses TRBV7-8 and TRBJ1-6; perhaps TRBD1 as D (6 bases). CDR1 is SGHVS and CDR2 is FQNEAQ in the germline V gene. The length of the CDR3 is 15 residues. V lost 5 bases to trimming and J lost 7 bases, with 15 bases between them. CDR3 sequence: CASSPARGGNSPLHF. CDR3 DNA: TGTGCCAGCAGCCCCGCCCGGGGGGGCAATTCACCCCTCCACTTT.

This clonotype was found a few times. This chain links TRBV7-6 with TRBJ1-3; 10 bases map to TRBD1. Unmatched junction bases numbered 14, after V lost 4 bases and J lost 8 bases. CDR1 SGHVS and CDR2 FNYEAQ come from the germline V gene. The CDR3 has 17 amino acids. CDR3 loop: CASSWQGRDRGGDTIYF. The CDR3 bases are TGTGCCAGCAGCTGGCAAGGCCGGGACAGGGGAGGGGACACCATATATTTT.

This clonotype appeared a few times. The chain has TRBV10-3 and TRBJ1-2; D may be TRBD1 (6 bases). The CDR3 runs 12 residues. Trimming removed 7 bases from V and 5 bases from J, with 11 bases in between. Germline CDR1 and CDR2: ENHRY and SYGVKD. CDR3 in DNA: TGTGCCATCACCACGACAGGTTATGGCTACACCTTC. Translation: CAITTTGYGYTF.

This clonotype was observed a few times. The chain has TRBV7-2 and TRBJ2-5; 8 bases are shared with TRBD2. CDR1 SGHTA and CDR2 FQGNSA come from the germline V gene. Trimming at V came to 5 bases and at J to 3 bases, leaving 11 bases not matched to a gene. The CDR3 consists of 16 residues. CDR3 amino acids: CASSPQWGLGKETQYF. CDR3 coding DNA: TGTGCCAGCAGCCCGCAATGGGGACTAGGAAAAGAGACCCAGTACTTC.

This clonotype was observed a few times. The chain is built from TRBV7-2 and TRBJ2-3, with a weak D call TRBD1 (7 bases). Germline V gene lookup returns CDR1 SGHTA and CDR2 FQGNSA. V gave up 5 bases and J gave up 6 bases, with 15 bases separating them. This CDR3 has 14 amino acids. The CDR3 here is CASSRPEGADTQYF. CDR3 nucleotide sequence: TGTGCCAGCAGCCGTCCGGAGGGGGCTGATACGCAGTATTTT.

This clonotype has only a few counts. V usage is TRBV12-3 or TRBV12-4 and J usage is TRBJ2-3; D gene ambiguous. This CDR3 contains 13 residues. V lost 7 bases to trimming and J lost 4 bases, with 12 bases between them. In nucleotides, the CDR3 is TGTGCCAGCAAGAAAGATGTATCAGATACGCAGTATTTT. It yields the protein CASKKDVSDTQYF.

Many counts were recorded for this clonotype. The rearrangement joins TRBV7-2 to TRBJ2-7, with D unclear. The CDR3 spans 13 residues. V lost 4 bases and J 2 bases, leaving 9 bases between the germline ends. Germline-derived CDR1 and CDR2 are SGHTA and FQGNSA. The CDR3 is CASSYRRTYEQYF. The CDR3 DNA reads TGTGCCAGCAGCTACCGACGGACCTACGAGCAGTACTTC. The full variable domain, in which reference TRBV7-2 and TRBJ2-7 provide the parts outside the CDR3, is GAGVSQSPSNKVTEKGKDVELRCDPISGHTALYWYRQSLGQGLEFLIYFQGNSAPDKSGLPSDRFSAERTGGSVSTLTIQRTQQEDSAVYLCASSYRRTYEQYFGPGTRLTVT.

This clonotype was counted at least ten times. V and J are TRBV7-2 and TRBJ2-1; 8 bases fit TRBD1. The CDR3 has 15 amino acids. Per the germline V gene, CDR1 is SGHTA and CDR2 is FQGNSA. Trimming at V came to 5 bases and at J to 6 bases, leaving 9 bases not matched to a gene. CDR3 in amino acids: CASSPSRGHFNEQFF. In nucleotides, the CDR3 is TGTGCCAGCAGCCCTAGCAGGGGGCATTTCAATGAGCAGTTCTTC. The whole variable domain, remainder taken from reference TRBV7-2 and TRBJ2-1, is GAGVSQSPSNKVTEKGKDVELRCDPISGHTALYWYRQSLGQGLEFLIYFQGNSAPDKSGLPSDRFSAERTGGSVSTLTIQRTQQEDSAVYLCASSPSRGHFNEQFFGPGTRLTVL.

CDR3 sequence: CAIIAESSYNEQFF. The DNA of the CDR3 is TGTGCCATCATAGCGGAAAGCTCCTACAATGAGCAGTTCTTC. The chain couples TRBV10-3 to TRBJ2-1; tentative D call: TRBD2 (6 bases). Germline V gene data show CDR1 as ENHRY and CDR2 as SYGVKD. The CDR3 loop spans 14 amino acids. V shed 7 bases and J shed 0 bases, with 10 bases lying between them.

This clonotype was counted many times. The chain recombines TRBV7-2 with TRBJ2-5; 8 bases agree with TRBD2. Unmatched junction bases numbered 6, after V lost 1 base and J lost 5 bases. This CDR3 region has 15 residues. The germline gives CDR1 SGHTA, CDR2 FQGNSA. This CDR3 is CASSLESGGPETQYF. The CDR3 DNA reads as TGTGCCAGCAGCTTAGAGTCGGGGGGGCCGGAGACCCAGTACTTC.

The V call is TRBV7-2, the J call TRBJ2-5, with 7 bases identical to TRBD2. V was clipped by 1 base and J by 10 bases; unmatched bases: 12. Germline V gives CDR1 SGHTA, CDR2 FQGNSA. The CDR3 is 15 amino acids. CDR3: CASSLVVAAWGGQYF. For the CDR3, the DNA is TGTGCCAGCAGCTTAGTGGTGGCAGCGTGGGGGGGCCAGTACTTC. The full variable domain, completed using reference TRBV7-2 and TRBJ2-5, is GAGVSQSPSNKVTEKGKDVELRCDPISGHTALYWYRQSLGQGLEFLIYFQGNSAPDKSGLPSDRFSAERTGGSVSTLTIQRTQQEDSAVYLCASSLVVAAWGGQYFGPGTRLLVL.

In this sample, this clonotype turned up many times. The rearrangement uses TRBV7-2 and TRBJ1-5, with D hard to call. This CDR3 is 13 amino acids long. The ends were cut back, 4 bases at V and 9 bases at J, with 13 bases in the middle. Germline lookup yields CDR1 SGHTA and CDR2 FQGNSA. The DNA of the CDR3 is TGTGCCAGCAGCTCACAGCGGTCGCGGCCCCAGCATTTT. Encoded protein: CASSSQRSRPQHF.

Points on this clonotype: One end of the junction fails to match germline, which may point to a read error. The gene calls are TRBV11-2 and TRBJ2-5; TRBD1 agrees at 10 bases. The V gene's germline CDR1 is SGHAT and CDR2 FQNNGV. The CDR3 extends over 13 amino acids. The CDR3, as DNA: TGTGCCAGCAGCTTAGATCGGACAGGGGGGAGCTTCTTC. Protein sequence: CASSLDRTGGSFF. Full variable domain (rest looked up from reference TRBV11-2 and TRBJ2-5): EAGVAQSPRYKIIEKRQSVAFWCNPISGHATLYWYQQILGQGPKLLIQFQNNGVVDDSQLPKDRFSAERLKGVDSTLKIQPAKLEDSAVYLCASSLDRTGGSFFGPGTRLLVL.

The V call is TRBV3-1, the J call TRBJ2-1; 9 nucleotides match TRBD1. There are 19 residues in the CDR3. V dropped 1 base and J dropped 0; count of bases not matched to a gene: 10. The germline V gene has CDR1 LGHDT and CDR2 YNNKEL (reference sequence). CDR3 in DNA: TGTGCCAGCAGCCAAGTTGCCGGGACAGGGTCCAGCTCCTACAATGAGCAGTTCTTC. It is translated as CASSQVAGTGSSSYNEQFF.